The rows below give T cell receptor beta chains drawn from one sample of a study of T cells in Graves' hyperthyroidism and ophthalmopathy. In TCRdb, the multiplex PCR reads were re-called with MiXCR into one record per CDR3 protein. The data contain about 640,000 distinct CDR3 sequences, around 20% of them singletons. The sample taken for sequencing was blood. The receptors stem from a man aged 25-40 years with Graves' ophthalmopathy. Each CDR3 is given with its conserved first and last residue. The order of the fields is V gene, clone size, J gene, D gene, CDR3 protein, CDR3 DNA. The D gene is left open where the match is weak. Rows may omit the clone size; those that give it use once, few, many or a size class.

v_gene: TRBV7-2
abundance: many
j_gene: TRBJ2-3
d_gene: TRBD1
CDR3aa: CASSPRDRTQYF
CDR3nt: TGTGCCAGCAGTCCTCGGGACAGAACGCAGTATTTT

v_gene: TRBV20-1
abundance: -
j_gene: TRBJ2-7
d_gene: TRBD2
CDR3aa: CSARGTSGSGEQYF
CDR3nt: TGCAGTGCTAGGGGGACTAGCGGGAGCGGCGAGCAGTACTTC

v_gene: TRBV3-1
abundance: -
j_gene: TRBJ2-1
d_gene: -
CDR3aa: CASSQDEGGRAGNEQFF
CDR3nt: TGTGCCAGCAGCCAAGATGAAGGGGGGAGGGCCGGGAATGAGCAGTTCTTC

v_gene: TRBV3-1
abundance: -
j_gene: TRBJ2-1
d_gene: TRBD2
CDR3aa: CASSQVRGDSGSFYNEQFF
CDR3nt: TGTGCCAGCAGCCAAGTTCGAGGAGATAGCGGGAGTTTTTACAATGAGCAGTTCTTC

v_gene: TRBV12-3/TRBV12-4
abundance: -
j_gene: TRBJ2-2
d_gene: TRBD2
CDR3aa: CASASGSGGTGELFF
CDR3nt: TGTGCCAGCGCGAGCGGGAGTGGTGGGACCGGGGAGCTGTTTTTT

v_gene: TRBV10-3
abundance: many
j_gene: TRBJ1-1
d_gene: -
CDR3aa: CAIKLRETNTEAFF
CDR3nt: TGTGCCATCAAACTCCGGGAGACGAACACTGAAGCTTTCTTT

v_gene: TRBV5-1
abundance: many
j_gene: TRBJ1-1
d_gene: -
CDR3aa: CASSLGFWQTMNTEAFF
CDR3nt: TGCGCCAGCAGCTTGGGCTTCTGGCAGACCATGAACACTGAAGCTTTCTTT

v_gene: TRBV25-1
abundance: -
j_gene: TRBJ2-7
d_gene: -
CDR3aa: CASSEFGSSYEQYF
CDR3nt: TGTGCCAGCAGTGAATTCGGGAGCTCCTACGAGCAGTACTTC

v_gene: TRBV28
abundance: many
j_gene: TRBJ1-1
d_gene: -
CDR3aa: CASSFHLRAPGNTEAFF
CDR3nt: TGTGCCAGCAGTTTTCATCTTCGGGCCCCTGGGAACACTGAAGCTTTCTTT

v_gene: TRBV14
abundance: -
j_gene: TRBJ2-1
d_gene: -
CDR3aa: CASSQSGLHEQFF
CDR3nt: TGTGCCAGCAGCCAAAGTGGCCTGCATGAGCAGTTCTTC

v_gene: TRBV3-2
abundance: -
j_gene: TRBJ2-1
d_gene: -
CDR3aa: CASSQALRTSGSTYNEQFF
CDR3nt: TGTGCCAGCAGCCAAGCTCTCCGGACTAGCGGGAGTACGTACAATGAGCAGTTCTTC

v_gene: TRBV4-2
abundance: -
j_gene: TRBJ2-1
d_gene: TRBD1
CDR3aa: CASSQGQGYNEQFF
CDR3nt: TGTGCCAGCAGCCAAGGACAGGGCTACAATGAGCAGTTCTTC

v_gene: TRBV28
abundance: few
j_gene: TRBJ2-1
d_gene: TRBD2
CDR3aa: CASSPAGTSGYNEQFF
CDR3nt: TGTGCCAGCAGTCCAGCCGGGACTAGCGGTTACAATGAGCAGTTCTTC

v_gene: TRBV10-3
abundance: -
j_gene: TRBJ2-7
d_gene: -
CDR3aa: CAISEGPTYEQYF
CDR3nt: TGTGCCATCAGTGAGGGTCCTACCTACGAGCAGTACTTC

v_gene: TRBV6-5
abundance: few
j_gene: TRBJ1-6
d_gene: -
CDR3aa: CASSYSGKSPLHF
CDR3nt: TGTGCCAGCAGTTACTCTGGCAAATCACCCCTCCACTTT

v_gene: TRBV4-1
abundance: -
j_gene: TRBJ1-2
d_gene: -
CDR3aa: CASSQDSQTSFLYGYTF
CDR3nt: TGCGCCAGCAGCCAAGATAGTCAGACCTCTTTCCTCTATGGCTACACCTTC

v_gene: TRBV6-5
abundance: -
j_gene: TRBJ2-2
d_gene: TRBD2
CDR3aa: CASSHLSGSETGELFF
CDR3nt: TGTGCCAGCAGTCACCTTAGCGGGAGCGAAACCGGGGAGCTGTTTTTT

v_gene: TRBV20-1
abundance: many
j_gene: TRBJ2-7
d_gene: TRBD2
CDR3aa: CSARDGLAVPYEQYF
CDR3nt: TGCAGTGCTAGGGATGGACTAGCGGTGCCCTACGAGCAGTACTTC

v_gene: TRBV6-1
abundance: -
j_gene: TRBJ1-2
d_gene: -
CDR3aa: CASSSDSFEPVYGYTF
CDR3nt: TGTGCCAGCAGTTCCGACAGCTTCGAGCCCGTTTATGGCTACACCTTC

v_gene: TRBV28
abundance: many
j_gene: TRBJ1-5
d_gene: TRBD1
CDR3aa: CVTGNQPQHF
CDR3nt: TGTGTGACAGGGAATCAGCCCCAGCATTTT

v_gene: TRBV20-1
abundance: -
j_gene: TRBJ1-5
d_gene: -
CDR3aa: CSARLGGTNQPQHF
CDR3nt: TGCAGTGCTAGACTGGGGGGAACCAATCAGCCCCAGCATTTT

v_gene: TRBV6-1
abundance: -
j_gene: TRBJ2-7
d_gene: -
CDR3aa: CASSFRGAASYEQYF
CDR3nt: TGTGCCAGCAGTTTCAGGGGCGCTGCCTCCTACGAGCAGTACTTC

v_gene: TRBV20-1
abundance: few
j_gene: TRBJ2-7
d_gene: -
CDR3aa: CSASTRGTSYEQYF
CDR3nt: TGCAGTGCCTCTACTAGAGGGACCTCCTACGAGCAGTACTTC

v_gene: TRBV28
abundance: -
j_gene: TRBJ2-5
d_gene: TRBD1
CDR3aa: CASSLGQGIGETQYF
CDR3nt: TGTGCCAGCAGTTTGGGACAGGGGATTGGAGAGACCCAGTACTTC

v_gene: TRBV6-1
abundance: few
j_gene: TRBJ2-3
d_gene: TRBD2
CDR3aa: CASSRAGGKSSTDTQYF
CDR3nt: TGTGCCAGCAGTAGGGCGGGAGGGAAATCTAGCACAGATACGCAGTATTTT

v_gene: TRBV6-2/TRBV6-3
abundance: -
j_gene: TRBJ2-3
d_gene: -
CDR3aa: CASSPRMLRWGSSRTDTQYF
CDR3nt: TGTGCCAGCTCACCACGGATGTTAAGGTGGGGGAGCAGCCGCACAGATACGCAGTATTTT

v_gene: TRBV10-2
abundance: -
j_gene: TRBJ1-1
d_gene: -
CDR3aa: CASSEQGFAEAFF
CDR3nt: TGCGCCAGCAGTGAACAGGGTTTCGCTGAAGCTTTCTTT

v_gene: TRBV2
abundance: -
j_gene: TRBJ2-7
d_gene: -
CDR3aa: CASREDSYEQYF
CDR3nt: TGTGCCAGCCGAGAGGACAGCTACGAGCAGTACTTC

v_gene: TRBV30
abundance: many
j_gene: TRBJ1-2
d_gene: -
CDR3aa: CAWSVISQDYGYTF
CDR3nt: TGTGCCTGGAGTGTAATCAGCCAAGACTATGGCTACACCTTC

v_gene: TRBV30
abundance: -
j_gene: TRBJ2-2
d_gene: TRBD1
CDR3aa: CAWSPWRDRANTGELFF
CDR3nt: TGTGCCTGGAGCCCCTGGAGGGACAGGGCGAACACCGGGGAGCTGTTTTTT

v_gene: TRBV28
abundance: many
j_gene: TRBJ2-2
d_gene: -
CDR3aa: CASSLRAGELFF
CDR3nt: TGTGCCAGCAGTTTAAGGGCCGGGGAGCTGTTTTTT

v_gene: TRBV7-2
abundance: many
j_gene: TRBJ2-5
d_gene: TRBD1
CDR3aa: CASSLAGQGTQETQYF
CDR3nt: TGTGCCAGCAGCTTAGCAGGACAGGGGACCCAAGAGACCCAGTACTTC

v_gene: TRBV5-5
abundance: -
j_gene: TRBJ2-7
d_gene: -
CDR3aa: CASSPWVDADYEQYF
CDR3nt: TGTGCCAGCAGCCCGTGGGTTGACGCGGACTACGAGCAGTACTTC

v_gene: TRBV19
abundance: -
j_gene: TRBJ2-1
d_gene: -
CDR3aa: CASSIVGPDNEQFF
CDR3nt: TGTGCCAGTAGTATCGTAGGGCCAGACAATGAGCAGTTCTTC

v_gene: TRBV15
abundance: -
j_gene: TRBJ2-3
d_gene: -
CDR3aa: CATSRVPRAGSADTQYF
CDR3nt: TGTGCCACCAGCCGAGTACCCCGGGCAGGGTCGGCAGATACGCAGTATTTT

v_gene: TRBV30
abundance: few
j_gene: TRBJ1-2
d_gene: -
CDR3aa: CAWSAGFYGYTF
CDR3nt: TGTGCCTGGAGCGCAGGCTTCTATGGCTACACCTTC

v_gene: TRBV10-2
abundance: -
j_gene: TRBJ1-1
d_gene: -
CDR3aa: CASSERGDEAFF
CDR3nt: TGCGCCAGCAGTGAGAGGGGTGATGAAGCTTTCTTT

v_gene: TRBV6-1
abundance: -
j_gene: TRBJ2-3
d_gene: TRBD2
CDR3aa: CASSGTTSGNSDTQYF
CDR3nt: TGTGCCAGCAGTGGGACGACTAGCGGGAACTCAGATACGCAGTATTTT

v_gene: TRBV4-3
abundance: -
j_gene: TRBJ1-2
d_gene: -
CDR3aa: CASSQVVDSRRGYTF
CDR3nt: TGCGCCAGCAGCCAAGTAGTCGACAGCCGACGTGGCTACACCTTC

v_gene: TRBV6-1
abundance: few
j_gene: TRBJ1-2
d_gene: TRBD1
CDR3aa: CASSEYIEDRNYGYTF
CDR3nt: TGTGCCAGCAGTGAATATATTGAGGACAGGAACTATGGCTACACCTTC

v_gene: TRBV4-1
abundance: once
j_gene: TRBJ1-3
d_gene: -
CDR3aa: CASSPLVDENTIYF
CDR3nt: TGCGCCAGCAGCCCCCTCGTTGATGAAAACACCATATATTTT

v_gene: TRBV12-3/TRBV12-4
abundance: many
j_gene: TRBJ1-4
d_gene: -
CDR3aa: CASSLALLTGIPSTGEKLFF
CDR3nt: TGTGCCAGCAGTTTAGCGCTCCTGACAGGAATTCCCTCAACTGGGGAAAAACTGTTTTTT

v_gene: TRBV11-2
abundance: -
j_gene: TRBJ2-4
d_gene: TRBD2
CDR3aa: CASSLSGGPLNIQYF
CDR3nt: TGTGCCAGCAGCTTATCGGGGGGTCCCCTAAACATTCAGTACTTC

v_gene: TRBV30
abundance: many
j_gene: TRBJ2-7
d_gene: -
CDR3aa: CASSGLPSYEQYF
CDR3nt: TGTGCCTCTTCGGGACTTCCCTCCTACGAGCAGTACTTC

v_gene: TRBV20-1
abundance: many
j_gene: TRBJ2-7
d_gene: -
CDR3aa: CSARAGKYEQYF
CDR3nt: TGCAGTGCTAGAGCGGGAAAATACGAGCAGTACTTC

v_gene: TRBV7-8
abundance: once
j_gene: TRBJ2-1
d_gene: -
CDR3aa: CASSFYICSAPGLAEYNEQFF
CDR3nt: -

v_gene: TRBV18
abundance: many
j_gene: TRBJ1-1
d_gene: -
CDR3aa: CASSPVGGRDEAFF
CDR3nt: TGTGCCAGCTCCCCCGTGGGGGGACGAGATGAAGCTTTCTTT

v_gene: TRBV12-3/TRBV12-4
abundance: many
j_gene: TRBJ1-6
d_gene: -
CDR3aa: CASSLSPGNSPLHF
CDR3nt: TGTGCCAGCAGTTTAAGTCCGGGGAACTCACCCCTCCACTTT

v_gene: TRBV19
abundance: -
j_gene: TRBJ1-1
d_gene: -
CDR3aa: CASSTYYPEAFF
CDR3nt: TGTGCCAGTAGTACCTACTACCCGGAAGCTTTCTTT

v_gene: TRBV7-9
abundance: -
j_gene: TRBJ2-7
d_gene: -
CDR3aa: CASSLGDRIYEQYF
CDR3nt: TGTGCCAGCAGCTTAGGGGACCGCATCTACGAGCAGTACTTC

v_gene: TRBV11-2
abundance: many
j_gene: TRBJ1-2
d_gene: -
CDR3aa: CASSSPGANYGYTF
CDR3nt: TGTGCCAGCAGCTCGCCGGGAGCTAACTATGGCTACACCTTC

v_gene: TRBV20-1
abundance: -
j_gene: TRBJ1-5
d_gene: -
CDR3aa: CSARAGPPNQPQHF
CDR3nt: TGCAGTGCTAGAGCGGGGCCCCCCAATCAGCCCCAGCATTTT

v_gene: TRBV6-5
abundance: few
j_gene: TRBJ2-5
d_gene: TRBD2
CDR3aa: CASSYSISGSGETQYF
CDR3nt: TGTGCCAGCAGTTACTCGATTAGCGGGAGCGGGGAGACCCAGTACTTC